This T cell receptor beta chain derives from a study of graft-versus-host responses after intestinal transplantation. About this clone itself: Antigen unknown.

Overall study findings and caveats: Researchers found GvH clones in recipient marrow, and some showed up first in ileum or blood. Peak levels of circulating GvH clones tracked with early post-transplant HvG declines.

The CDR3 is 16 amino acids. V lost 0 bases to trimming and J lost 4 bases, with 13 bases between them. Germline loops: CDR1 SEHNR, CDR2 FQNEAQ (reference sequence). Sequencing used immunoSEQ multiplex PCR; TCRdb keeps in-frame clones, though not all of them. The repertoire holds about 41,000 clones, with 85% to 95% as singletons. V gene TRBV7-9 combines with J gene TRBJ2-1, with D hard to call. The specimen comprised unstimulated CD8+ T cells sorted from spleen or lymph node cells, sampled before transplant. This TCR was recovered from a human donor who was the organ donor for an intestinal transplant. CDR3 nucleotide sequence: TGTGCCAGCAGCTTAGCCTTTTGGCCCACTTACAATGAGCAGTTCTTC. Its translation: CASSLAFWPTYNEQFF.